The clone carrying this TCR beta chain was detected ten times or more. This CDR3 has 14 amino acids. The V gene's germline CDR1 is LNHNV and CDR2 YYDKDF (reference sequence). V was trimmed by 8 bases and J by 4 bases, leaving 14 bases between them. This sample is part of a study of human T cells and chemical hapten exposure. Across the whole study: How much TCR each sample yielded varied, mostly because pooled library volumes differed slightly.

Described time point: patch test 2, 6 weeks after DPC sensitization. Treatment meaning: therapeutic diphenylcyclopropenone sensitization with weekly scalp DPC. TCRdb fed the RACE reads into MiXCR, producing one record per CDR3 protein. The table lists roughly 30,000 distinct CDR3 sequences, approximately 10% of them singletons. The starting material was whole blood, obtained in connection with sensitization to the hapten diphenylcyclopropenone (DPC). This sequence joins TRBV15 and TRBJ2-2, with D perhaps matching TRBD1 or TRBD2 (5 bases each). The TCR originated in a young man with alopecia areata. Some clones in this sample may be carry-over from other donors' samples. In DNA, the CDR3 is TGTGCCACCCGCGAGGGGATTGGCACCGGGGAGCTGTTTTTT. Protein: CATREGIGTGELFF.